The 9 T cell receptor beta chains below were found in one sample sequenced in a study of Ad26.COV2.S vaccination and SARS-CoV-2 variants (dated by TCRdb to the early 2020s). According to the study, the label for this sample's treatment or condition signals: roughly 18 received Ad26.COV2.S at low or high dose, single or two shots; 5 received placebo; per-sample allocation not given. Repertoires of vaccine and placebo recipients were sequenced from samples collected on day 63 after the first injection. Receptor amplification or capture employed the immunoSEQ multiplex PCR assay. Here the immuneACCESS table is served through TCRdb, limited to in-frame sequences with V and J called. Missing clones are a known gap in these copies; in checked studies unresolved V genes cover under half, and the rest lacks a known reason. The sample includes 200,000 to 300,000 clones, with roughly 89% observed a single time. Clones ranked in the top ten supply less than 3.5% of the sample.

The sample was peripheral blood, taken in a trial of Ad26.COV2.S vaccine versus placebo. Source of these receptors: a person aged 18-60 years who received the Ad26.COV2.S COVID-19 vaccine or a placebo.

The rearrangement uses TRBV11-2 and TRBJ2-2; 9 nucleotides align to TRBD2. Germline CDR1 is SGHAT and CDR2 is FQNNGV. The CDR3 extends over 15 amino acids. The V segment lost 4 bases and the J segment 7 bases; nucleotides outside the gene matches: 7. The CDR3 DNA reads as TGTGCCAGCAGCTCCCTAGCGGGGAGGATCGGGGAGCTGTTTTTT. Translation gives CASSSLAGRIGELFF.

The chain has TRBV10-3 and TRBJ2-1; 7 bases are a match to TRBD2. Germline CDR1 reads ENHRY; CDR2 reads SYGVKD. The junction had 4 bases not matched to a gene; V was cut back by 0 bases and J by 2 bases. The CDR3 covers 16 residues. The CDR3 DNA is TGTGCCATCAGTGAGTCAAGGGGAGGGCCCTACAATGAGCAGTTCTTC. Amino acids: CAISESRGGPYNEQFF.

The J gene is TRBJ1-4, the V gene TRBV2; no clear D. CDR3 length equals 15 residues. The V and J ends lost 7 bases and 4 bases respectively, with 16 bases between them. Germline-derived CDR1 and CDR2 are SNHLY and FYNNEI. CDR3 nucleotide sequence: TGTGCCAGCATGGGTCAGGCGGTATATAATGAAAAACTGTTTTTT. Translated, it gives CASMGQAVYNEKLFF.

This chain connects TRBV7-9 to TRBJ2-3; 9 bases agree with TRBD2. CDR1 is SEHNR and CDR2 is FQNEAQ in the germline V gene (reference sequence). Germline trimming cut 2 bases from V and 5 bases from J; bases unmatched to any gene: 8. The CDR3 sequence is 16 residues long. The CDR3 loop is CASSLQAGGRVDTQYF. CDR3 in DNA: TGTGCCAGCAGCTTACAAGCGGGAGGCCGGGTAGATACGCAGTATTTT.

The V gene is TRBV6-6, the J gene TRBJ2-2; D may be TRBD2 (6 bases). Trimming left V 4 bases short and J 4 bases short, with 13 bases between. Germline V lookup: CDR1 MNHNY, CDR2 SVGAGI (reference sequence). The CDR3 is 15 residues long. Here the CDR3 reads CASSSTGVGTGELFF. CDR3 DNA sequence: TGTGCCAGCAGTTCCACGGGGGTCGGCACCGGGGAGCTGTTTTTT.

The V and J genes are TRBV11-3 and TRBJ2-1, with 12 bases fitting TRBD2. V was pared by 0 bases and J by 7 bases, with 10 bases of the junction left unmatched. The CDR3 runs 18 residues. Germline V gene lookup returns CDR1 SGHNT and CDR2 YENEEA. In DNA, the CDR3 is TGTGCCAGCAGCTTAGATAATCTAGCGGGAGGGCGGCGGAATGAGCAGTTCTTC. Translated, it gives CASSLDNLAGGRRNEQFF. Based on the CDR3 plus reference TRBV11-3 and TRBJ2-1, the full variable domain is EAGVVQSPRYKIIEKKQPVAFWCNPISGHNTLYWYLQNLGQGPELLIRYENEEAVDDSQLPKDRFSAERLKGVDSTLKIQPAELGDSAVYLCASSLDNLAGGRRNEQFFGPGTRLTVL.

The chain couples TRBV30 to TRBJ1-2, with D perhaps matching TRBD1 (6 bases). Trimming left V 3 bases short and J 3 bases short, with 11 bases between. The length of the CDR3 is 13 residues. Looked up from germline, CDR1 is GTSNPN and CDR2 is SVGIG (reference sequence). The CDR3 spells CAWREWTDYGYTF. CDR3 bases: TGTGCCTGGAGAGAATGGACAGACTATGGCTACACCTTC. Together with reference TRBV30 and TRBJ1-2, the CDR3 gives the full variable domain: SQTIHQWPATLVQPVGSPLSLECTVEGTSNPNLYWYRQAAGRGLQLLFYSVGIGQISSEVPQNLSASRPQDRQFILSSKKLLLSDSGFYLCAWREWTDYGYTFGSGTRLTVV.

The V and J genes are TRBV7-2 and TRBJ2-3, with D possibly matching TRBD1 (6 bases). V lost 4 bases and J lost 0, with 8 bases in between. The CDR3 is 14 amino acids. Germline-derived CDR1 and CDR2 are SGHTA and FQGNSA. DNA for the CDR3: TGTGCCAGCAGCTCTGACAGGAGCACAGATACGCAGTATTTT. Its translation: CASSSDRSTDTQYF.

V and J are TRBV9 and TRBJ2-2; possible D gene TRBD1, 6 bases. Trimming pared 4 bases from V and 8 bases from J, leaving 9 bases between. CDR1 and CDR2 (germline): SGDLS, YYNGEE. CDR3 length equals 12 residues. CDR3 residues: CASSPGAGELFF. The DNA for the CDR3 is TGTGCCAGCAGCCCAGGGGCGGGGGAGCTGTTTTTT.